Below, one T cell receptor (beta chain) is given with its context. The method was immunoSEQ multiplex PCR; TCRdb's version includes in-frame clones alone and lacks a portion of them. The sample records around 310,000 clones, 80% to 90% being singletons. The data derive from a study of blood T cell repertoires in COVID-19. V shed 7 bases and J shed 2 bases, with 17 bases lying between them. This CDR3 spans 15 amino acids. CDR1 is SEHNR, CDR2 FQNEAQ, per germline (reference sequence). Sequences were obtained from PBMCs or T cells enriched from blood (not recorded which). This clonotype originated in a man under 40 who had recovered from COVID-19. This chain connects TRBV7-9 to TRBJ1-2; D is ambiguous. The CDR3 nucleotides are TGTGCCAGCACCAATCCTCCAGAATTCAACTATGGCTACACCTTC. The encoded protein is CASTNPPEFNYGYTF.